This note documents a single T cell receptor beta chain sequence. Generated by immunoSEQ multiplex PCR, the TCRdb table keeps only in-frame clones and is missing some. Of 1.5 million to 2.5 million clones listed, approximately 94% are singletons. Unmatched junction bases numbered 12, after V lost 5 bases and J lost 4 bases. The CDR3 covers 17 residues. The V gene's germline CDR1 is SGHNT and CDR2 YENEEA. This sample was included in a study of shared clonotypes between healthy human individuals. Positively selected for CCR7, the CD45RO-negative cells used as naive CD8 cells excluded terminally differentiated effector memory CD45RA+ cells.

This clonotype was obtained from a man between 18 and 35 years old in good health. The sample taken for sequencing was naive CD8+ T cells sorted from blood. The chain combines TRBV11-3 with TRBJ2-1; 9 positions agree with TRBD2. The CDR3 here is CASSPGSSGSAYNEQFF. Here the CDR3 DNA reads TGTGCCAGCAGCCCGGGAAGTAGCGGGAGCGCTTACAATGAGCAGTTCTTC.